Below, 9 T cell receptor beta chains from the same sample are listed, as sequenced in a study of T cell repertoires in cytomegalovirus infection. These receptors lack a known antigen. TCRdb fed the reads into MiXCR, producing one record per CDR3 protein. This sample has some 900,000 distinct CDR3 sequences, with approximately 32% found just once. The sample was cultured CD8+ T cells from PBMCs, taken from culture after CMV antigen stimulation. These receptor sequences come from a human donor in good health (CMV status not recorded). Some clones in this sample may be carry-over from other donors' samples.

The chain couples TRBV18 to TRBJ2-3; 11 positions match TRBD2. The CDR3 runs 16 residues. The V segment lost 4 bases and the J segment 5 bases; nucleotides outside the gene matches: 8. Germline V lookup: CDR1 KGHSH, CDR2 LQKENI. The CDR3 here is CASSLPTSGVEDTQYF. The CDR3 DNA is TGTGCCAGCTCACTTCCGACTAGCGGGGTTGAAGATACGCAGTATTTT.

This clonotype has a handful of counts. The chain carries TRBV5-8 and TRBJ2-5, with D possibly being TRBD1 or TRBD2 (5 bases each). V was trimmed by 4 bases and J by 4 bases, leaving 20 bases between them. The length of the CDR3 is 16 residues. The germline V gene has CDR1 SGHTS and CDR2 YDEGEE. The CDR3 DNA reads as TGTGCCAGCAGCCAGGGACGGAAACCCTCGGGAGAGACCCAGTACTTC. Amino acid sequence: CASSQGRKPSGETQYF.

This clonotype was recorded only once. This chain connects TRBV11-2 to TRBJ1-1; D not resolved. There are 17 residues in the CDR3. Germline CDR1 is SGHAT and CDR2 is FQNNGV. V dropped 3 bases and J dropped 1 base, with 18 bases sitting between them. The CDR3 DNA follows: TGTGCCAGCAGCTTTTGGTATCTTGACAACGAGAACACTGAAGCTTTCTTT. Its protein product is CASSFWYLDNENTEAFF.

The table lists this clonotype with a few counts. This sequence joins TRBV6-2 or TRBV6-3 and TRBJ2-7; TRBD1 aligns across 7 bases. The V and J ends lost 4 bases and 4 bases, in that order; junction bases with no gene match: 10. The CDR3 sequence is 15 residues long. Per germline, CDR1 MNHEY and CDR2 SVGEGT. The CDR3 DNA sequence: TGTGCCAGCAGTTTCCCTACGGGACAGATATACGAGCAGTACGTC. Amino acids: CASSFPTGQIYEQYV.

The chain joins TRBV27 to TRBJ1-1; tentative D call: TRBD1 (6 bases). CDR3 length: 15 amino acids. Trimming cost V 7 bases and J 0 bases, with 15 bases left between them. Germline lookup yields CDR1 MNHEY and CDR2 SMNVEV (reference sequence). This CDR3 reads CASTPLDRLNTEAFF. CDR3 DNA sequence: TGTGCCAGCACCCCTTTAGACAGGTTGAACACTGAAGCTTTCTTT.

This clonotype was observed a handful of times. The J gene is TRBJ2-1, the V gene TRBV14; tentatively, D is TRBD2 (5 bases). Between the trimmed V and J ends, which lost 4 bases and 4 bases, there was a span of 14 bases. The CDR3 has 15 amino acids. Germline CDR1 is SGHDN and CDR2 is FVKESK. The CDR3 loop reads CASSLDYSPYNEQFF. The CDR3, as DNA: TGTGCCAGCAGCCTAGACTATTCCCCATACAATGAGCAGTTCTTC.

This clonotype was seen only a few times. The CDR3 DNA is TGTGCCAGCAGCTGGGGGGCGAGCAATCAGCCCCAGCATTTT. Translated, it gives CASSWGASNQPQHF. V and J are TRBV7-8 and TRBJ1-5; possibly TRBD1 for D (6 bases). The V and J ends lost 4 bases and 1 base respectively, with 8 bases between them. Looked up from germline, CDR1 is SGHVS and CDR2 is FQNEAQ. The CDR3 contains 14 residues.

The chain combines TRBV27 with TRBJ1-5, with D unresolved. V dropped 4 bases and J dropped 0 bases, with 10 bases sitting between them. This CDR3 has 15 residues. CDR1 and CDR2 (germline): MNHEY, SMNVEV (reference sequence). The CDR3 DNA sequence: TGTGCCAGCAGTTCGTACAGTTATAGCAATCAGCCCCAGCATTTT. Protein sequence: CASSSYSYSNQPQHF.

This clonotype appeared a few times. A junction boundary mismatches the germline segment, possibly from a read error. The chain joins TRBV12-5 to TRBJ1-5; D might be TRBD1 (5 bases). There are 12 residues in the CDR3. Germline-derived CDR1 and CDR2 are LGHNT and FRNRAP. CDR3 bases: TGTGCTAGTGGTTTGGGGACCGGGACCAAGGATTTT. Translating it yields CASGLGTGTKDF. Filled out from reference TRBV12-5 and TRBJ1-5, the complete variable domain reads DARVTQTPRHKVTEMGQEVTMRCQPILGHNTVFWYRQTMMQGLELLAYFRNRAPLDDSGMPKDRFSAEMPDATLATLKIQPSEPRDSAVYFCASGLGTGTKDFGDGTRLSIL.